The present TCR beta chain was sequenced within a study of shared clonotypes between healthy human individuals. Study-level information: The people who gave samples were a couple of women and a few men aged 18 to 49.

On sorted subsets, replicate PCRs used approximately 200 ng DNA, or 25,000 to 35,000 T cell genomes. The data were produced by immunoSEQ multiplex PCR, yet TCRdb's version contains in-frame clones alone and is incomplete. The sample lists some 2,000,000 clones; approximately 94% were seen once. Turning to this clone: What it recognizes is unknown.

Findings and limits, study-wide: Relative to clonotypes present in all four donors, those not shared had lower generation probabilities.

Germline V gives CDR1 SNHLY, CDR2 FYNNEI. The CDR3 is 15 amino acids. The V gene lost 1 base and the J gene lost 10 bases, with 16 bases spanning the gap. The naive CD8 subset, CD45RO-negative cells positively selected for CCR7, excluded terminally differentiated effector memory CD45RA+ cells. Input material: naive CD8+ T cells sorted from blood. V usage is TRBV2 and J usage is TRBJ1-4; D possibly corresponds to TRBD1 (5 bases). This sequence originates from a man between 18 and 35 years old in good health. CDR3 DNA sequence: TGTGCCAGCAGTGAAGGTTCGGGGGGGGTTGGAAAACTGTTTTTT. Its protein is CASSEGSGGVGKLFF.